These T cell receptor beta chains were read from a single sample in a study of blood T cell repertoires in COVID-19. Sequencing was performed with immunoSEQ multiplex PCR; in TCRdb, only in-frame clones are kept and a portion is missing. In the table there are 120,000 to 150,000 clones, about 90% of which are singletons. Specimen: peripheral blood. Receptors originate from a woman in her sixties with acute or convalescent COVID-19. The CDR3 runs from the conserved cysteine through the conserved F or W. D genes are given only for firm matches. Only some rows state a clone size, as once, few, many or a class for expanded clones.

clone size	J gene	V gene	D gene	CDR3 DNA	CDR3 protein
NA	TRBJ1-1	TRBV30	NA	TGTGCCTGGAGTGTCGTGGGGGGACGGGCTTTCTTT	CAWSVVGGRAFF
NA	TRBJ1-6	TRBV4-1	NA	TGCGCCAGCAGCCAAGATTTAACCGAGACACCCCTCCACTTT	CASSQDLTETPLHF
NA	TRBJ1-2	TRBV6-5	TRBD1	TGTGCCAGCAGTTACTCCGCAGGGGGGAGTAGTTATGGCTACACCTTC	CASSYSAGGSSYGYTF
NA	TRBJ2-6	TRBV28	TRBD2	TGTGCCAGCAGCCCCATTAGACTAGCGGGGGGGCCTAACTCTGGGGCCAACGTCCTGACTTTC	CASSPIRLAGGPNSGANVLTF
NA	TRBJ2-7	TRBV29-1	TRBD1	TGCAGCGTCGGACAGGGCTCCAACGAGCAGTACTTC	CSVGQGSNEQYF
NA	TRBJ2-7	TRBV5-1	TRBD2	TGCGCCAGCAGCCGCTGGGGGGGGGACTCCTACGAGCAGTACTTC	CASSRWGGDSYEQYF
NA	TRBJ1-3	TRBV30	TRBD1	TGTGCCTGGGATACAGGGGGAGGTGGAAACACCATATATTTT	CAWDTGGGGNTIYF
NA	TRBJ2-2	TRBV3-1/TRBV3-2	TRBD2	TGTGCCAGCAGCCTAGCGGGGGGGCCCGGGGAGCTGTTTTTT	CASSLAGGPGELFF
few	TRBJ2-3	TRBV3-1/TRBV3-2	TRBD2	TGTGCCAGCAGCCCCGGGGGGAACGCAGATACGCAGTATTTT	CASSPGGNADTQYF
NA	TRBJ1-4	TRBV7-2	NA	TGTGCCAGCAGCTTTAACAGTGATGAAAAACTGTTTTTT	CASSFNSDEKLFF
NA	TRBJ2-1	TRBV18	NA	TGTGCCAGCTCACCACAATCCGGGGATCTCTTGGATGAGCAGTTCTTC	CASSPQSGDLLDEQFF
NA	TRBJ2-4	TRBV29-1	TRBD1	TGCAGCGGGGGACAGGGGGCTGGAAACATTCAGTACTTC	CSGGQGAGNIQYF
NA	TRBJ2-5	TRBV19	NA	TGTGCCAGTAGTTCCCGGGACTTCCAAGAGACCCAGTACTTC	CASSSRDFQETQYF
NA	TRBJ1-2	TRBV27	NA	TGTGCCAGCAGTTTATCATCCGGGAGTTATGGCTACACCTTC	CASSLSSGSYGYTF
NA	TRBJ2-3	TRBV6-5	NA	TGTGCCAGCAGCACCACCAGGGCGACAGATACGCAGTATTTT	CASSTTRATDTQYF
NA	TRBJ2-7	TRBV9	TRBD2	TGTGCCAGCAGCCCGGGACTAGCGGGGGGCGCGCAGTACTTC	CASSPGLAGGAQYF
NA	TRBJ1-5	TRBV28	NA	TGTGCCAGCAGTAAGGGGGATTTGCGGCCCCAGCATTTT	CASSKGDLRPQHF
once	TRBJ1-2	TRBV6-2/TRBV6-3	NA	TGTGCCAGCAGTTACATCGGACTACTAAGCGGCTACACCTTC	CASSYIGLLSGYTF
NA	TRBJ1-4	TRBV30	TRBD1	TGTGCCTGGAGGCGACAGGGTTGGGAAAAACTGTTTTTT	CAWRRQGWEKLFF
NA	TRBJ2-2	TRBV7-9	NA	TGTGCCAGCAGCCCCCACTTATTGACCGGGGAGCTGTTTTTT	CASSPHLLTGELFF
NA	TRBJ1-1	TRBV2	NA	TGTGCCAGCATATCTCTGAACACTGAAGCTTTCTTT	CASISLNTEAFF
NA	TRBJ2-1	TRBV4-3	NA	TGCGCCAGCAGCCAGGACAGTAGCTCCTACAATGAGCAGTTCTTC	CASSQDSSSYNEQFF
once	TRBJ2-1	TRBV7-9	NA	TGTGCCAGCAGCCCACGTGGTGGAGGGAGCTCCTACAATGAGCAGTTCTTC	CASSPRGGGSSYNEQFF
NA	TRBJ1-2	TRBV7-2	TRBD1	TGTGCCAGCAGCTCGGGGACAGGGACTTTTAACTATGGCTACACCTTC	CASSSGTGTFNYGYTF
NA	TRBJ2-2	TRBV4-3	TRBD1	TGCGCCAGCAGCCAAGATCTTCGGGACAGGGCGGGCACCGGGGAGCTGTTTTTT	CASSQDLRDRAGTGELFF
NA	TRBJ1-2	TRBV2	NA	TGTGCCAGCAGTTTTAGGGGCGGCATTACTTATGGCTACACCTTC	CASSFRGGITYGYTF
NA	TRBJ1-2	TRBV5-4	TRBD1	TGTGCCAGCAGGATTGGTAGTCTCGGGACAGGACTTGGCTACACCTTC	CASRIGSLGTGLGYTF
NA	TRBJ1-1	TRBV2	NA	TGTGCCAGCAGTCGCGAGACAGGGAACACTGAAGCTTTCTTT	CASSRETGNTEAFF
NA	TRBJ2-1	TRBV4-2	TRBD2	TGTGCCAGCAGCCAAGGACTAGCGGGACTTCGGTACAATGAGCAGTTCTTC	CASSQGLAGLRYNEQFF
once	TRBJ2-2	TRBV28	TRBD1	TGTGCCAGCAGCTTGAACAGGGGGCGATATACCGGGGAGCTGTTTTTT	CASSLNRGRYTGELFF
NA	TRBJ2-3	TRBV11-2	NA	TGTGCCAGCAGCTTAGAGGCGGGGATCACAGATACGCAGTATTTT	CASSLEAGITDTQYF
NA	TRBJ2-1	TRBV24-1	NA	TGTGCCACCAGTGATCCAGGGGAAGAAGGAGTCAATGAGCAGTTCTTC	CATSDPGEEGVNEQFF
NA	TRBJ2-7	TRBV3-1/TRBV3-2	NA	TGTGCCAGCAGCCAGAGCTACGAGCAGTACTTC	CASSQSYEQYF
NA	TRBJ1-3	TRBV6-6	TRBD1	TGTGCCAGCAGTCAAAACCTCCCAGGGGGAAGGGGAAACACCATATATTTT	CASSQNLPGGRGNTIYF
NA	TRBJ1-4	TRBV10-3	TRBD1	TGTGCCATCAGTGTGACAGGGTCAAGAGAAAAACTGTTTTTT	CAISVTGSREKLFF
NA	TRBJ2-7	TRBV9	TRBD1	TGTGCCAGCAGCCCTAGACAGGGGCTCTCCGTCGAGCAGTACTTC	CASSPRQGLSVEQYF
NA	TRBJ2-7	TRBV7-2	TRBD2	TGTGCCAGCAGCTTAGTTGCGGGGGACTTCTACGAGCAGTACTTC	CASSLVAGDFYEQYF
NA	TRBJ2-1	TRBV9	NA	TGTGCCAGCAGCCTAGGGTACGGGGGACGCAATGAGCAGTTCTTC	CASSLGYGGRNEQFF
NA	TRBJ2-4	TRBV7-9	TRBD2	TGTGCCAGCAGCCCCTCGGGGGGAAACATTCAGTACTTC	CASSPSGGNIQYF
NA	TRBJ1-2	TRBV7-9	NA	TGTGCCAGCAGCCTACTACTTAACTATGGCTACACCTTC	CASSLLLNYGYTF
NA	TRBJ1-6	TRBV6-2/TRBV6-3	TRBD1	TGTGCCAGCAGTTACTCGATGGACAGGGTGAAGTCACCCCTCCACTTT	CASSYSMDRVKSPLHF